This T cell receptor beta chain was captured by sequencing in a study of cytomegalovirus exposure and HLA in healthy donors. Germline V lookup: CDR1 SSHAT, CDR2 FNYEAQ (reference sequence). This CDR3 is built from 16 residues. J gave up 5 bases and V 0 bases, and 9 bases lay outside the gene matches. 60 Vbeta and 13 Jbeta primers were used in PCR. Clones were read by immunoSEQ multiplex PCR, and TCRdb kept only the in-frame ones, dropping some. The sample comprises about 190,000 clones, approximately 83% of which are singletons, and around 1.3% rests with the top ten. The sequencing sample was made of PBMCs. The gene calls are TRBV7-7 and TRBJ2-5; 7 nucleotides line up with TRBD2. The clonotype originates from a boy younger than 10 in good health and CMV-seronegative. The CDR3 region is CASSLARKGSGETQYF. In DNA form, the CDR3 reads TGTGCCAGCAGCTTAGCCCGGAAGGGTAGCGGGGAGACCCAGTACTTC.